This T cell receptor (beta chain) was sequenced in a study of blood T cell repertoires in COVID-19. Study summary: In each case, the material was cDNA or gDNA derived from T cells, B-cell-depleted T cells, or PBMCs.

In the study's own analysis: Scientists estimated how many nucleated cells there were by amplifying reference gene primers. TCRdb's copy holds only in-frame clones and misses some; the assay was immunoSEQ multiplex PCR. The V and J calls and clone size were taken over from that table, and D and trimming were inferred from the DNA. The sample holds about 140,000 clones, less than 85% seen once. This clone was detected only a few times. V lost 7 bases to trimming and J lost 4 bases; unmatched junction nucleotides: 6. CDR1 LNHDA and CDR2 SQIVND come from the germline V gene (reference sequence). CDR3 length: 13 amino acids.

The material sequenced was peripheral blood. The chain uses TRBV19 and TRBJ1-1; 7 bases agree with TRBD1. The TCR originated in a woman older than 75 in a cohort sampled during active or convalescent COVID-19. CDR3 sequence: CASMGNRGTEAFF. The CDR3 nucleotides read TGTGCCAGTATGGGCAACAGGGGCACTGAAGCTTTCTTT.